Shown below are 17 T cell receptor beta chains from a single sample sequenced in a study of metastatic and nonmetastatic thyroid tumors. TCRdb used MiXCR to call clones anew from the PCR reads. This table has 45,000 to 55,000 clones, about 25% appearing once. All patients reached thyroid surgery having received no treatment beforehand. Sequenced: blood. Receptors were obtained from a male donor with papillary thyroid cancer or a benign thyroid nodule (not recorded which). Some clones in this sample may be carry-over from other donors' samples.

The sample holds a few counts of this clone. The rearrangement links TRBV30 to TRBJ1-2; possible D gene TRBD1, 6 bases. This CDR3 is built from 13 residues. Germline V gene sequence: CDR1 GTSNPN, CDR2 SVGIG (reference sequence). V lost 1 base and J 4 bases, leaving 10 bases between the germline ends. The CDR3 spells CAWSGQDFYGYTF. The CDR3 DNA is TGTGCCTGGAGTGGACAGGATTTCTATGGCTACACCTTC.

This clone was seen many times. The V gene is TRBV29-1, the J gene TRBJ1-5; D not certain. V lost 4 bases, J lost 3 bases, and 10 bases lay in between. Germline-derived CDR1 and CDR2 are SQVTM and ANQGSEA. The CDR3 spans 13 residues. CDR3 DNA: TGCAGCGTTGTGGCAGAGACCAATCAGCCCCAGCATTTT. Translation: CSVVAETNQPQHF.

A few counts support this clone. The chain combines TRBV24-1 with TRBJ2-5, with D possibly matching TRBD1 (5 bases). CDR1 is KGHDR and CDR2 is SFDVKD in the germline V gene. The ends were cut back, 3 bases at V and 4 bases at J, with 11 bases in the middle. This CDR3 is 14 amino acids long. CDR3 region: CATSDPGIGETQYF. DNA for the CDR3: TGTGCCACCAGTGATCCAGGGATAGGAGAGACCCAGTACTTC.

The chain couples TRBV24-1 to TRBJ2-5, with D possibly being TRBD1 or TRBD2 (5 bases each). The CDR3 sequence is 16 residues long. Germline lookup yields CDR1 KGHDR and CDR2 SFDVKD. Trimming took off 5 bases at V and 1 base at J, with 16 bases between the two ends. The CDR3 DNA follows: TGTGCCACCAGTGGTGGGGGTTGGAGAGCCCAAGAGACCCAGTACTTC. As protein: CATSGGGWRAQETQYF.

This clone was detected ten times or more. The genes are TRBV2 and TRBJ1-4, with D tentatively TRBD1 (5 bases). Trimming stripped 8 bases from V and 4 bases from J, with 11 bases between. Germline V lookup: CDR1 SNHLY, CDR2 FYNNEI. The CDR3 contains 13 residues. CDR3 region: CASLWQGNEKLFF. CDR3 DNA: TGTGCCAGCTTATGGCAGGGTAATGAAAAACTGTTTTTT.

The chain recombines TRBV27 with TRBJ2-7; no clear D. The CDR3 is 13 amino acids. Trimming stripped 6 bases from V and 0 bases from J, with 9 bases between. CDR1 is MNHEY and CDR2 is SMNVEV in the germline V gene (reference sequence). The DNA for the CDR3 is TGTGCCAGCAGGGAGTTAACCTCCTACGAGCAGTACTTC. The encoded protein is CASRELTSYEQYF.

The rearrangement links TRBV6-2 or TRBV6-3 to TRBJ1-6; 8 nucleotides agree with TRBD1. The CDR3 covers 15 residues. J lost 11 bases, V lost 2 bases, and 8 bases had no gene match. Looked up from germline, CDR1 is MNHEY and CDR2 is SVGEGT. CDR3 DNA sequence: TGTGCCAGCAGTTACGATCCAGGGGGCAGGGCACCCCTCCACTTT. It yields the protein CASSYDPGGRAPLHF.

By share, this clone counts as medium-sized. The DNA for the CDR3 is TGTGCCTGGACTTGGACAGGGGGTGGGAAGAACACCATATATTTT. Its protein is CAWTWTGGGKNTIYF. V is TRBV30 and J is TRBJ1-3, with 10 bases lining up with TRBD1. The V segment lost 4 bases and the J segment 7 bases; nucleotides outside the gene matches: 10. The CDR3 contains 15 residues. Germline assignment: CDR1 GTSNPN and CDR2 SVGIG (reference sequence). The variable domain in full, with the rest retrieved from reference TRBV30 and TRBJ1-3, is SQTIHQWPATLVQPVGSPLSLECTVEGTSNPNLYWYRQAAGRGLQLLFYSVGIGQISSEVPQNLSASRPQDRQFILSSKKLLLSDSGFYLCAWTWTGGGKNTIYFGEGSWLTVV.

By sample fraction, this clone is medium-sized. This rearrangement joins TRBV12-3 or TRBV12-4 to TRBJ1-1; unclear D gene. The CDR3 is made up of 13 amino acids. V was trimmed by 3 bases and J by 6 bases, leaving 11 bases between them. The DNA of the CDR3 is TGTGCCAGCAGTTTTGATCCTAGCGCTGAAGCTTTCTTT. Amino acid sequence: CASSFDPSAEAFF.

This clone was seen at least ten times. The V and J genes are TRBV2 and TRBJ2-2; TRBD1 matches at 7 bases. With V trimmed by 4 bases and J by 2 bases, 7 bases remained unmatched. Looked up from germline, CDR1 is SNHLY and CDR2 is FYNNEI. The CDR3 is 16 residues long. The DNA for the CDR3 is TGTGCCAGCAGTGTTGAGGGGGCCCGAAACACCGGGGAGCTGTTTTTT. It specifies CASSVEGARNTGELFF.

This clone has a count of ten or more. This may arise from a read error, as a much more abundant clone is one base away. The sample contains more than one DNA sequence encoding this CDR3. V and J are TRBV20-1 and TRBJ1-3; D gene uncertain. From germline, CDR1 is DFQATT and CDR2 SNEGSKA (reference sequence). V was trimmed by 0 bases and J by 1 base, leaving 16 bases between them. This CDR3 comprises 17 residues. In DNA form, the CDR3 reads TGCAGTGCTAGAGATCTTGTAGGGCACTCATCTGGAAACACCATATATTTT. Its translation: CSARDLVGHSSGNTIYF.

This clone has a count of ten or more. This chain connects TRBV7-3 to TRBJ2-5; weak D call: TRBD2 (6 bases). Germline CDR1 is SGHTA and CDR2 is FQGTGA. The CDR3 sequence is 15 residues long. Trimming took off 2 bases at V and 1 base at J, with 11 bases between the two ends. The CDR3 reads CASSLVGGVQETQYF. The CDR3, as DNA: TGTGCCAGCAGCTTAGTTGGCGGGGTCCAAGAGACCCAGTACTTC. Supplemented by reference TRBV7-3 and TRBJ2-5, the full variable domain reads GAGVSQTPSNKVTEKGKYVELRCDPISGHTALYWYRQSLGQGPEFLIYFQGTGAADDSGLPNDRFFAVRPEGSVSTLKIQRTERGDSAVYLCASSLVGGVQETQYFGPGTRLLVL.

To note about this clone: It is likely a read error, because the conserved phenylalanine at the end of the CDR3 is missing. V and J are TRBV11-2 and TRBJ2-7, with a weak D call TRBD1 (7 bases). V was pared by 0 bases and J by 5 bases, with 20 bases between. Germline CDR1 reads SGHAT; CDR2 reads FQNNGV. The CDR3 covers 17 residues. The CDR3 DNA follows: TGTGCCAGCAGCTTAGATCAGGGGGGTGAAGGGGTCGACGAGCAGTACTCC. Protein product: CASSLDQGGEGVDEQYS.

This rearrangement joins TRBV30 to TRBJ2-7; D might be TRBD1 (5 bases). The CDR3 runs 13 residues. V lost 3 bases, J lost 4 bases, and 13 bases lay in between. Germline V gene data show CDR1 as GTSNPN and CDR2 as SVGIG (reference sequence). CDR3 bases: TGTGCCTGGAGAGGCCAGGGTTATTACGAGCAGTACTTC. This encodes CAWRGQGYYEQYF.

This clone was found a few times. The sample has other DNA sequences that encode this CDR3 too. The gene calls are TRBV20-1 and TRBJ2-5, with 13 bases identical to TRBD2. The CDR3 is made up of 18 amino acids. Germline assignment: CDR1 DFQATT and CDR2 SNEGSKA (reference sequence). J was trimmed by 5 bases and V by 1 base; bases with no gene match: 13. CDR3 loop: CSARVSGTSGIWGETQYF. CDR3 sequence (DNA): TGCAGTGCTAGAGTGTCAGGGACTAGCGGGATATGGGGGGAGACCCAGTACTTC.

The CDR3 coding sequence is TGTGCCAGCAGCTTAACGTCGGGGGAAACAGATACGCAGTATTTT. It is translated as CASSLTSGETDTQYF. The chain recombines TRBV7-3 with TRBJ2-3; a possible D gene is TRBD2 (6 bases). The CDR3 loop spans 15 amino acids. Trimming removed 0 bases at V and 3 bases at J, with 10 bases between. Per the germline V gene, CDR1 is SGHTA and CDR2 is FQGTGA.

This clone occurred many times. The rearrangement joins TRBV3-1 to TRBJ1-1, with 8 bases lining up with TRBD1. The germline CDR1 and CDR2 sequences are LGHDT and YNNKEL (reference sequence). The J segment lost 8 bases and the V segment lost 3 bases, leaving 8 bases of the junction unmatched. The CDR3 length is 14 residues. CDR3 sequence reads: CASSHGQGIGEAFF. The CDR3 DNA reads TGTGCCAGCAGCCATGGACAGGGCATCGGAGAAGCTTTCTTT.